Listed here are 26 T cell receptor beta chains from one sample, sequenced in a study of TIL therapy for anti-PD-1-resistant metastatic lung cancer. The time point denotes: pre-treatment sample, taken before nivolumab and TIL therapy. Most excised metastases sampled were pleural nodules or supraclavicular lymph nodes. The immunoSEQ assay was v3. Assay used: immunoSEQ multiplex PCR; TCRdb lists only in-frame clones, some missing. The repertoire holds under 11,000 clones, with 55% to 70% as singletons. The source was tumor tissue, collected at baseline. These receptors all stem from a person aged 25-79 years with non-small cell lung cancer.

This sequence joins TRBV7-8 and TRBJ1-2; no reliable D call. The V gene lost 8 bases and the J gene lost 1 base, with 5 bases spanning the gap. There are 11 residues in the CDR3. Germline-derived CDR1 and CDR2 are SGHVS and FQNEAQ. The CDR3 DNA reads TGTGCCAGCCAGGTTAACTATGGCTACACCTTC. It encodes CASQVNYGYTF. The variable domain in full, with the rest retrieved from reference TRBV7-8 and TRBJ1-2, is GAGVSQSPRYKVAKRGQDVALRCDPISGHVSLFWYQQALGQGPEFLTYFQNEAQLDKSGLPSDRFFAERPEGSVSTLKIQRTQQEDSAVYLCASQVNYGYTFGSGTRLTVV.

The chain has TRBV6-5 and TRBJ1-2; the D gene is possibly TRBD1 (5 bases). Germline loops: CDR1 MNHEY, CDR2 SVGAGI. This CDR3 has 14 amino acids. Trimming removed 7 bases from V and 4 bases from J, with 16 bases in between. In DNA form, the CDR3 reads TGTGCCAGCACTAGAGGACAAGCGGGCTATGGCTACACCTTC. Translation gives CASTRGQAGYGYTF.

This clone was observed a few times. The genes are TRBV9 and TRBJ2-1, with a possible D match to TRBD2 (5 bases). V was cut by 0 bases and J by 7 bases, with 8 bases left in between. Germline CDR1 is SGDLS and CDR2 is YYNGEE. The CDR3 is 13 amino acids. This chain's CDR3 is CASSVALANEQFF. CDR3 DNA: TGTGCCAGCAGCGTAGCGTTAGCGAATGAGCAGTTCTTC.

This clone has more than one count but fewer than ten. The CDR3 sequence is CASSGPAEGNYEQYF. The CDR3, as DNA: TGCGCCAGCAGCGGGCCCGCGGAGGGAAACTACGAGCAGTACTTC. The chain recombines TRBV5-1 with TRBJ2-7; a weak D match, TRBD2 (6 bases). This CDR3 is built from 15 residues. V lost 4 bases and J 3 bases, leaving 17 bases between the germline ends. Germline values: CDR1 SGHRS, CDR2 YFSETQ.

The genes are TRBV7-6 and TRBJ1-5; a weak D match, TRBD1 (5 bases). Trimming removed 6 bases at V and 1 base at J, with 13 bases between. There are 15 residues in the CDR3. CDR1 is SGHVS and CDR2 is FNYEAQ in the germline V gene. The CDR3, as DNA: TGTGCCAGCAGTCTCGGGGGGGGGAGCAATCAGCCCCAGCATTTT. Its translation is CASSLGGGSNQPQHF.

The chain uses TRBV5-6 and TRBJ2-3; D remains unclear. In germline, CDR1 is SGHDT, CDR2 YYEEEE. This CDR3 comprises 16 residues. Trimming took 1 base from V and 5 from J, leaving 17 bases between them. CDR3 nucleotides: TGTGCCAGCAGCTTGAGGATCTACTTGCGCCAAGATACGCAGTATTTT. Its translation is CASSLRIYLRQDTQYF.

The chain has TRBV19 and TRBJ1-1, with 7 bases fitting TRBD1. Per germline, CDR1 LNHDA and CDR2 SQIVND (reference sequence). This CDR3 spans 14 amino acids. Trimming cost V 7 bases and J 3 bases; bases outside gene matches: 8. The CDR3 reads CASTTTGFYTEAFF. The CDR3 region has the DNA TGTGCCAGTACCACGACAGGGTTCTACACTGAAGCTTTCTTT.

This chain links TRBV5-1 with TRBJ1-5, with D possibly matching TRBD1 (5 bases). The CDR3 is 15 residues long. Germline CDR1 and CDR2: SGHRS and YFSETQ. Trimming stripped 0 bases from V and 0 bases from J, with 7 bases between. The CDR3 sequence: CASSLDGHSNQPQHF. Here the CDR3 DNA reads TGCGCCAGCAGCTTGGACGGACATAGCAATCAGCCCCAGCATTTT. The whole variable domain, remainder taken from reference TRBV5-1 and TRBJ1-5, is KAGVTQTPRYLIKTRGQQVTLSCSPISGHRSVSWYQQTPGQGLQFLFEYFSETQRNKGNFPGRFSGRQFSNSRSEMNVSTLELGDSALYLCASSLDGHSNQPQHFGDGTRLSIL.

The chain couples TRBV4-2 to TRBJ2-2; 9 positions match TRBD2. After removal of 4 bases from V and 4 bases from J, the junction contained 4 bases not matched to a gene. The germline V gene has CDR1 LGHNA and CDR2 YNFKEQ. The CDR3 has 15 residues. The CDR3 bases are TGTGCCAGCAGCCGACTAGCGGAGGGCACCGGGGAGCTGTTTTTT. Translating gives CASSRLAEGTGELFF.

The rearrangement links TRBV11-3 to TRBJ2-5; the D is unclear. The CDR3 has 16 amino acids. Germline CDR1 and CDR2: SGHNT and YENEEA. Trimming pared 0 bases from V and 1 base from J, leaving 12 bases between. CDR3 DNA sequence: TGTGCCAGCAGCTTAGATCCCCCTATGGGCCAAGAGACCCAGTACTTC. It encodes CASSLDPPMGQETQYF.

The chain has TRBV5-5 and TRBJ1-5; the D is unclear. V was cut by 1 base and J by 2 bases, with 4 bases left in between. The CDR3 length is 13 residues. Germline CDR1 and CDR2: SGHKS and YYEKEE (reference sequence). In DNA, the CDR3 is TGTGCCAGCAGCTTGTCACGCAATCAGCCCCAGCATTTT. Translation: CASSLSRNQPQHF.

By share, this clone ranks as medium-sized. The chain is built from TRBV5-5 and TRBJ1-2; 7 bases are shared with TRBD1. V shed 1 base, J shed 4 bases, and the junction held 10 bases outside the gene matches. Per the germline V gene, CDR1 is SGHKS and CDR2 is YYEKEE (reference sequence). The CDR3 extends over 16 amino acids. The CDR3 DNA sequence: TGTGCCAGCAGCTTGCATCATCGACAGGGCCCCTATGGCTACACCTTC. This codes for CASSLHHRQGPYGYTF.

CDR3 sequence: CASSQVASGRATQYF. For the CDR3, the DNA is TGTGCCAGCAGCCAAGTGGCTAGCGGGAGGGCGACCCAGTACTTC. This chain uses TRBV14 with TRBJ2-5; 12 nucleotides agree with TRBD2. V gave up 1 base and J gave up 7 bases; unmatched junction bases: 4. Germline assignment: CDR1 SGHDN and CDR2 FVKESK. The CDR3 runs to 15 residues.

DNA for the CDR3: TGCGCCAGTACAAGAACGGGCATGGGCTACCAAGAGACCCAGTACTTC. Residues: CASTRTGMGYQETQYF. The chain carries TRBV5-1 and TRBJ2-5; D is uncertain. The V end was cut by 8 bases, the J end by 0 bases, with 20 bases between. CDR3 length: 16 residues. The germline V gene encodes CDR1 SGHRS and CDR2 YFSETQ.

This clone is deemed medium-sized. The rearrangement links TRBV11-3 to TRBJ2-7; D uncertain. The CDR3 is made up of 12 amino acids. Per germline, CDR1 SGHNT and CDR2 YENEEA. V was clipped by 1 base and J by 9 bases, with 10 bases between them. In nucleotides, the CDR3 is TGTGCCAGCAGCTTAGGCTCCAGCCCGCAGTACTTC. Residues: CASSLGSSPQYF.

The V and J genes are TRBV7-8 and TRBJ1-1; a possible D gene is TRBD1 (5 bases). The CDR3 runs to 14 residues. Germline V gives CDR1 SGHVS, CDR2 FQNEAQ. Trimming took off 1 base at V and 4 bases at J, with 10 bases between the two ends. The CDR3 nucleotides are TGTGCCAGCAGCTTAGGAGGGAGGGGCACTGAAGCTTTCTTT. It codes for CASSLGGRGTEAFF.

The chain joins TRBV6-5 to TRBJ1-1; the match to TRBD1 covers 9 bases. The J segment lost 1 base and the V segment lost 8 bases, leaving 5 bases of the junction unmatched. The CDR3 has 14 residues. The germline CDR1 and CDR2 sequences are MNHEY and SVGAGI. The CDR3 nucleotides read TGTGCCAGCCGGACAGGGGTTGGGAACACTGAAGCTTTCTTT. This sequence encodes CASRTGVGNTEAFF.

The genes are TRBV6-6 and TRBJ2-7; 7 bases align to TRBD1. The V and J ends lost 6 bases and 0 bases, in that order; junction bases with no gene match: 11. Germline CDR1 reads MNHNY; CDR2 reads SVGAGI (reference sequence). The length of the CDR3 is 16 residues. The CDR3 loop reads CASSHPGQQLSYEQYF. The CDR3 DNA is TGTGCCAGCAGCCACCCGGGACAGCAACTCTCCTACGAGCAGTACTTC.

The chain links TRBV28 to TRBJ2-7; 11 bases are shared with TRBD1. J gave up 3 bases and V 9 bases, and 1 base lay outside the gene matches. Germline V CDR1 and CDR2: MDHEN, SYDVKM. This CDR3 has 12 amino acids. CDR3 in amino acids: CASGTGGYEQYF. The CDR3 DNA is TGTGCCAGTGGGACAGGGGGCTACGAGCAGTACTTC. The entire variable domain, with the rest obtained from reference TRBV28 and TRBJ2-7, is as follows: DVKVTQSSRYLVKRTGEKVFLECVQDMDHENMFWYRQDPGLGLRLIYFSYDVKMKEKGDIPEGYSVSREKKERFSLILESASTNQTSMYLCASGTGGYEQYFGPGTRLTVT.

The chain has TRBV6-1 and TRBJ1-4; maybe TRBD1 (6 bases). The CDR3 spans 14 residues. Trimming took 6 bases from V and 5 from J, leaving 13 bases between them. The germline V gene has CDR1 MNHNS and CDR2 SASEGT. Here the CDR3 DNA reads TGTGCCAGCAGAAGGGGGACGGACAATGAAAAACTGTTTTTT. The encoded protein is CASRRGTDNEKLFF.

The chain links TRBV19 to TRBJ1-1; perhaps TRBD1 as D (5 bases). CDR3 length: 14 residues. Trimming removed 3 bases from V and 2 bases from J, with 10 bases in between. The germline gives CDR1 LNHDA, CDR2 SQIVND (reference sequence). In DNA form, the CDR3 reads TGTGCCAGTAGTATCCAGGGCCCTAACACTGAAGCTTTCTTT. Residues: CASSIQGPNTEAFF.

CDR3 sequence (DNA): TGTGCCAGCTCACCACAGGGGGGTGGCACTGAAGCTTTCTTT. Translating gives CASSPQGGGTEAFF. This rearrangement joins TRBV18 to TRBJ1-1, with D perhaps matching TRBD1 (6 bases). CDR1 is KGHSH, CDR2 LQKENI, per germline. The CDR3 runs to 14 residues. V gave up 1 base and J gave up 4 bases, with 10 bases separating them. Full variable domain (outside the CDR3, taken from reference TRBV18 and TRBJ1-1): NAGVMQNPRHLVRRRGQEARLRCSPMKGHSHVYWYRQLPEEGLKFMVYLQKENIIDESGMPKERFSAEFPKEGPSILRIQQVVRGDSAAYFCASSPQGGGTEAFFGQGTRLTVV.

The chain recombines TRBV2 with TRBJ2-7, with TRBD2 as a possible D gene (5 bases). In germline, CDR1 is SNHLY, CDR2 FYNNEI. This CDR3 is built from 12 residues. V lost 5 bases, J lost 6 bases, and 11 bases lay in between. CDR3 protein: CASSLEAGEQYF. The CDR3 DNA follows: TGTGCCAGCAGTTTAGAGGCGGGCGAGCAGTACTTC.

The chain uses TRBV11-3 and TRBJ2-7; D is unresolved. The CDR3 has 12 residues. Trimming pared 4 bases from V and 5 bases from J, leaving 9 bases between. Germline V gives CDR1 SGHNT, CDR2 YENEEA. The CDR3 DNA follows: TGTGCCAGCAGCTCCAGAGTCGACGAGCAGTACTTC. Translated, it gives CASSSRVDEQYF.

Only one count was recorded for this clone. The rearrangement uses TRBV5-1 and TRBJ1-2; TRBD1 matches 7 bases. Germline-derived CDR1 and CDR2 are SGHRS and YFSETQ. There are 13 residues in the CDR3. Trimming cost V 4 bases and J 3 bases; bases outside gene matches: 3. The CDR3 nucleotides are TGCGCCAGCAGCCTCACAGGGGACTATGGCTACACCTTC. The encoded protein is CASSLTGDYGYTF.

The V and J genes are TRBV19 and TRBJ2-7; 7 bases match TRBD1. The CDR3 runs 14 residues. The germline gives CDR1 LNHDA, CDR2 SQIVND (reference sequence). The trim removed 5 bases at V and 4 bases at J, leaving 8 bases unmatched. CDR3 sequence: CASSSGQRIYEQYF. The DNA of the CDR3 is TGTGCCAGTAGTTCGGGACAGCGTATTTACGAGCAGTACTTC.